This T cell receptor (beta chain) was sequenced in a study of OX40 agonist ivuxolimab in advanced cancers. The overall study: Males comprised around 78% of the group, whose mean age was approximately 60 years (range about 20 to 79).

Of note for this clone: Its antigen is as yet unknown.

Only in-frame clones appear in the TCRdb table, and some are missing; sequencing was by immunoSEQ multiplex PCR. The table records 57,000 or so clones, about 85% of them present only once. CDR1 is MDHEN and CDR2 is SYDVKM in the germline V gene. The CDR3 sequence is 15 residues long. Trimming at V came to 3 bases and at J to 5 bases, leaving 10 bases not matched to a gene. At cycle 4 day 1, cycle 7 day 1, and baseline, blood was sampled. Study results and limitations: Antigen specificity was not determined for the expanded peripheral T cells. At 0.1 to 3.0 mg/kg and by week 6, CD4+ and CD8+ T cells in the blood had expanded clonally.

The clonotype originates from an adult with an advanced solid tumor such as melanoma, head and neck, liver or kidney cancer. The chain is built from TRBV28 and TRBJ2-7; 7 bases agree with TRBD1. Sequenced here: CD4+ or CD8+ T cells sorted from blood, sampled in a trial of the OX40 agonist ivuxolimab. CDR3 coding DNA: TGTGCCAGCAGTTTTGGGGCGACAGGGTTTCACGAGCAGTACTTC. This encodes CASSFGATGFHEQYF.